The 5 T cell receptor beta chains presented below share a single source sample, sequenced in a study of beta chain features in type 1 diabetes. cDNA synthesis used the whole RNA isolate, giving expressed TCRB sequences. The data were produced by immunoSEQ multiplex PCR, yet TCRdb's version contains in-frame clones alone and is incomplete. The data show 350,000 to 450,000 clones, 14% seen once. Sequenced input: naive CD4+ T cells from blood. Receptors originate from a man aged 30 to 39 in good health.

V usage is TRBV29-1 and J usage is TRBJ2-3; 8 bases align to TRBD2. Germline CDR1 reads SQVTM; CDR2 reads ANQGSEA. The CDR3 is 15 amino acids. Germline trimming cut 3 bases from V and 3 bases from J; bases unmatched to any gene: 8. Here the CDR3 DNA reads TGCAGCGTTGATAGCTTCGGGGGGGGAACAGATACGCAGTATTTT. It yields the protein CSVDSFGGGTDTQYF.

A few counts support this clone. The rearrangement uses TRBV7-2 and TRBJ1-2; no firm D call. The germline V gene encodes CDR1 SGHTA and CDR2 FQGNSA. The CDR3 totals 12 residues. The V gene lost 3 bases and the J gene lost 5 bases, with 7 bases spanning the gap. The CDR3 coding sequence is TGTGCCAGCAGCTTCGTCGATTATGGCTACACCTTC. Its protein product is CASSFVDYGYTF.

The chain uses TRBV4-3 and TRBJ1-3; D unresolved. CDR3 length: 17 residues. V lost 3 bases and J 0 bases, leaving 15 bases between the germline ends. Germline CDR1 is LGHNA and CDR2 is YSLEER. CDR3 in amino acids: CASSHGRPYDSGNTIYF. The CDR3 region has the DNA TGCGCCAGCAGCCACGGTCGGCCCTACGACTCTGGAAACACCATATATTTT.

This clone was counted between two and nine times. The chain employs TRBV7-8 and TRBJ2-1, with 8 bases identical to TRBD2. There are 15 residues in the CDR3. The germline CDR1 and CDR2 sequences are SGHVS and FQNEAQ. Unmatched junction bases numbered 5, after V lost 5 bases and J lost 2 bases. The CDR3 bases are TGTGCCAGCAGCGCAACTAGCGGTCCCTACAATGAGCAGTTCTTC. It translates to CASSATSGPYNEQFF.

The table lists this clone with a few counts. The junction differs from germline at one of its ends, possibly a read error. This rearrangement joins TRBV7-7 to TRBJ2-1, with 12 bases identical to TRBD2. The germline V gene has CDR1 SSHAT and CDR2 FNYEAQ (reference sequence). CDR3 size: 16 residues. The CDR3 nucleotides are TGTGCTAGCAGCTTAGGGGGACTAGCGGGTTACAATGAGCAGTTCTTC. It codes for CASSLGGLAGYNEQFF.